Below are 5 T cell receptor beta chains sequenced from a single sample in a study of cytomegalovirus exposure and HLA in healthy donors. Researchers ran the PCR with 60 Vbeta and 13 Jbeta primers. Sequenced by immunoSEQ multiplex PCR; TCRdb stores in-frame clones only, minus some. This table has fewer than 250,000 clones, around 79% appearing once. The sample comprised PBMCs. These TCRs come from a woman between 45 and 60 years old in good health and CMV-seronegative.

The V and J genes are TRBV29-1 and TRBJ1-1; D call uncertain. CDR3 length: 12 amino acids. Trimming stripped 3 bases from V and 3 bases from J, with 8 bases between. Germline lookup yields CDR1 SQVTM and CDR2 ANQGSEA. CDR3 sequence: CSVEAEDTEAFF. Written as DNA, the CDR3 is TGCAGCGTTGAGGCGGAGGACACTGAAGCTTTCTTT.

This clone was recorded only once. The gene calls are TRBV9 and TRBJ2-2; D is perhaps TRBD1 (6 bases). Germline CDR1 is SGDLS and CDR2 is YYNGEE. The V end lost 5 bases, the J end lost 3 bases, and 8 bases lay between the germline ends. CDR3 size: 13 residues. The CDR3 DNA sequence: TGTGCCAGCAGAACAGGGTACACCGGGGAGCTGTTTTTT. It specifies CASRTGYTGELFF.

The rearrangement links TRBV7-6 to TRBJ2-2; 9 positions match TRBD1. Trimming removed 5 bases from V and 5 bases from J; junction bases left unmatched: 6. CDR3 length: 15 amino acids. Germline V gene lookup returns CDR1 SGHVS and CDR2 FNYEAQ. The CDR3 DNA reads TGTGCCAGCAGCACACCGGGACAGGGAACCGGGGAGCTGTTTTTT. The encoded protein is CASSTPGQGTGELFF.

A few counts support this clone. This chain connects TRBV6-5 to TRBJ2-7; D is perhaps TRBD1 (5 bases). The germline CDR1 and CDR2 sequences are MNHEY and SVGAGI. The CDR3 runs 14 residues. The V end lost 5 bases, the J end lost 0 bases, and 11 bases lay between the germline ends. In DNA, the CDR3 is TGTGCCAGCAGTGTGACAGTACCCTCCTACGAGCAGTACTTC. This sequence encodes CASSVTVPSYEQYF.

The rearrangement joins TRBV7-2 to TRBJ2-7, with D maybe TRBD2 (6 bases). The ends were cut back, 3 bases at V and 1 base at J, with 7 bases in the middle. Per germline, CDR1 SGHTA and CDR2 FQGNSA. CDR3 size: 13 residues. DNA of the CDR3: TGTGCCAGCAGCTTTAGCGGATCCTACGAGCAGTACTTC. Translated: CASSFSGSYEQYF.